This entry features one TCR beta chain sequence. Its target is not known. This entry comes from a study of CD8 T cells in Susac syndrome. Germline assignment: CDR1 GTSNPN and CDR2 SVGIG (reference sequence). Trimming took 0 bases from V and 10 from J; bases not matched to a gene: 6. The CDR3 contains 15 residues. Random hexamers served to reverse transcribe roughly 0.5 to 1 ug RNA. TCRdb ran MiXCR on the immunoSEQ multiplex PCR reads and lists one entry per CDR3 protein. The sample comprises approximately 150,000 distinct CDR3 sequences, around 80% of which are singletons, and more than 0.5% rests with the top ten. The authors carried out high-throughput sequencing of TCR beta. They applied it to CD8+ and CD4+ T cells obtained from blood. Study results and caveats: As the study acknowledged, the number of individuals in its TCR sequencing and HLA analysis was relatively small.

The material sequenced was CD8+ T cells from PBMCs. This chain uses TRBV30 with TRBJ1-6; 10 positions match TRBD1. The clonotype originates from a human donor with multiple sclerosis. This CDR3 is CAWSVPGQGYSPLHF. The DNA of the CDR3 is TGTGCCTGGAGTGTACCGGGACAGGGGTACTCACCCCTCCACTTT.